The text below deals with one T cell receptor beta chain. Its matching antigen is unknown. Distinct nucleotide sequences in the sample also encode this CDR3. J lost 2 bases, V lost 4 bases, and 4 bases had no gene match. CDR3 length equals 16 residues. Germline V gene sequence: CDR1 SGDLS, CDR2 YYNGEE. These data originate in a study of shared clonotypes between healthy human individuals. The wider study: Per donor, three plates held CD4 naive cells, three held CD4 memory, two held CD8 naive and one held CD8 memory. Whole-study results and caveats: Sequencing depth was expected to affect clonotype sharing among donors. Memory subsets generally showed lower estimated richness than naive subsets.

This was a deep-level run. Data came from immunoSEQ multiplex PCR; TCRdb stores just in-frame clones and leaves some out. The sample has a few million clones, around 95% seen once. This clonotype originated in a young man in good health. J is TRBJ2-5 and V is TRBV9, with 14 bases fitting TRBD2. Input material: naive CD4+ T cells sorted from blood. As for subset: CD45RA+ positively selected. CDR3 nucleotides: TGTGCCAGCAGCCCTCGACTAGCGGGGGGGCAAGAGACCCAGTACTTC. The encoded protein is CASSPRLAGGQETQYF.